A single TCR beta chain is shown here with its context. From RNA transcripts, TCR beta CDR3 regions were amplified. In the first-round RT-PCR of the TCR CDR3, the HTBI primer set was used. Each CDR3 protein gets one entry after TCRdb re-called the multiplex PCR reads with MiXCR. Among fewer than 750,000 distinct CDR3 sequences listed, 13% to 15% were seen once. The sample is drawn from a study of T cells in Graves' hyperthyroidism and ophthalmopathy. V lost 4 bases and J 1 base, leaving 12 bases between the germline ends. This CDR3 spans 15 amino acids. Looked up from germline, CDR1 is MDHEN and CDR2 is SYDVKM.

The chain employs TRBV28 and TRBJ2-3, with TRBD2 as a possible D gene (5 bases). The clonotype was recovered from a woman in her forties or fifties with Graves' ophthalmopathy. Sequencing was performed on blood. CDR3 residues: CASSSPMRGTDTQYF. Written as DNA, the CDR3 is TGTGCCAGCAGTTCTCCCATGCGGGGCACAGATACGCAGTATTTT.